This TCR beta chain comes out of a study of shared clonotypes between healthy human individuals (dated by TCRdb to 2019 to 2021). Background on the whole study: The cohort included three men and a couple of women between 18 and 49 years of age. To estimate repertoire size and how much clonotype sharing occurs between individuals, the study deeply sequenced the blood TCR repertoires of five healthy adults. For each donor, CD4 naive and CD4 memory were each run on three plates, CD8 naive on two plates, and CD8 memory on one plate. Libraries were prepared and TCR repertoires were sequenced by different laboratories using diverse techniques, in order to increase sequencing depth and limit assay-specific biases. Between about 0.94 and 8.9 billion PBMCs per donor were obtained by leukapheresis.

This clone was counted a single time. It lacks a known antigen. Base qualities are not at hand, and no much larger clone is one base apart. Healthy HIV-negative adults with no recently reported acute infections or vaccinations were included as donors. All donors were Caucasian adults living in Nashville, Tennessee, USA. CD4+ T cells were enriched by magnetic negative selection; naive cells were then positively selected on CD45RA, and the negative fraction formed the memory subset. Blood was obtained by leukapheresis, after which PBMCs were separated by Ficoll-Histopaque density gradient centrifugation and cryopreserved in liquid nitrogen vapor phase. Analytical flow cytometry was used to check the purity and quantity of each magnetically sorted T cell population. Genomic DNA was isolated from each sorted fraction and quantified by UV absorbance on a Nanodrop 2000c. The CDR3 starts with the cysteine, ends with the phenylalanine, and has 15 residues. Only the CDR3 region is kept as DNA, spanning 45 bases read in frame from base 1. For this chain, trimming is 2 bases at the V end and 5 bases at the J end, and the number of junction bases without a gene match is 7. From a lookup of the germline V gene, CDR1 and CDR2 are SGHDT and YYEEEE.

Using the deep immunoSEQ assay, TCR CDR3 regions were amplified from genomic DNA by multiplex PCR. For each cell subset, the extracted genomic DNA was distributed evenly across all wells of several immunoSEQ 96-well plates, and each plate served as one replicate. Each replicate PCR for sorted subsets received roughly 0.2 ug genomic DNA, equal to roughly 29,000 T cell genomes. Purified libraries were quantified with a Qubit 3.0 fluorometer, sized on a Bioanalyzer 2100, and re-quantified with the KAPA Library Quantification kit. A separate single-read 150-cycle Illumina NextSeq 550 flow cell was used to sequence each immunoSEQ 96-well plate. Per the authors' processing: The immunoSEQ output contained only junctional sequences without quality scores, so filtering could not match that applied to full-length reads. To assign V/J genes and CDR3, sequences were annotated against IMGT germline references using PyIR, a Python wrapper for IgBLAST v1.9. Reads were removed for weak V/J assignments (E-value above 1e-6), missing CDR3, stop codons, out-of-frame junctions, or ambiguous translated residues. V3J clonotypes were defined as sequences sharing the same inferred V gene, J gene, and CDR3 amino acid sequence. The percentage overlap between two repertoires was calculated by dividing the number of shared unique clonotypes by the size of the smaller repertoire. Three approaches were used to assess repertoire richness: RTK rarefaction, the Chao1 estimator, and Recon v2.1 estimates of unobserved clonotypes. Generation probabilities for all TCRbeta clonotypes obtained by the gDNA method from a few donors were computed using OLGA. The table comes from immuneACCESS by way of TCRdb, which keeps in-frame sequences with V and J called. Part of the clones is missing from these tables; in studies checked, under half for an unresolved V gene and the rest for unknown reasons. Clone size and the V and J calls come from that table; the DNA yielded D and trimming. The sample contains about 360,000 clones, around four fifths of them found a single time. The top ten clonotypes cover 8.5% to 12% of the sample.

Study-level results and caveats: Based on pairwise subsampling, the degree of clonotype sharing among donors was expected to be affected by sequencing depth. Compared with non-shared clonotypes, clonotypes shared by all four sorted-subset donors had higher generation probabilities. Estimated clonotype richness was generally larger for naive than for memory subsets. Because the study included only a small number of donors, the genetic and exposure-history diversity represented was limited. Only blood was sampled, and tissue TCR repertoires likely differ from those in blood. When a few donors were compared, the shared fraction of clonotypes was approximately 5% for naive CD4, less than 4% for naive CD8, roughly 2.5% for memory CD4, and under 0.5% for memory CD8. Rarefaction of sorted-subset datasets indicated incomplete sequencing despite the large sequencing depth.

The clonotype originates from a man aged 25-45 years in good health. Sequencing was done on a sample of memory CD4+ T cells sorted from blood. This specimen's cell subset or site label, interpreted: CD45RA-negative fraction. In this chain, TRBV5-6 is recombined with TRBJ2-1; TRBD2 fits 7 bases in the junction. The nucleotide sequence reads TGTGCCAGCAGCTTTGGCCTAGCGGAGGACAATGAGCAGTTCTTC. The translation is CASSFGLAEDNEQFF.